One and the same sample provided the 29 T cell receptor beta chains below, sequenced in a study of blood T cell repertoires in COVID-19. This table comes from immunoSEQ multiplex PCR, and its TCRdb copy is limited to in-frame clones, with some not included. Found here are under 450,000 clones, roughly 90% of them singletons; the top ten hold 7.1%. The specimen was peripheral blood. These TCRs come from a woman aged 55-69 years with COVID-19, enrolled during active disease.

This chain links TRBV18 with TRBJ2-5; a weak D match, TRBD2 (5 bases). The CDR3 has 13 amino acids. Germline V gene lookup returns CDR1 KGHSH and CDR2 LQKENI. V lost 4 bases and J lost 3, with 9 bases in between. The CDR3 sequence: CASSLREEETQYF. The CDR3 nucleotides are TGTGCCAGCTCACTCCGGGAAGAAGAGACCCAGTACTTC.

In its sample, this clone was seen once. At one end the junction does not follow the germline gene, possibly because of a read error. J is TRBJ1-1 and V is TRBV7-9, with TRBD1 matching over 7 bases. The CDR3 covers 15 residues. Germline-derived CDR1 and CDR2 are SEHNR and FQNEAQ (reference sequence). Here the CDR3 DNA reads TGTGCCAGCAGTTTAGCACAGGGGCTAAACACTGAAGCTTTCTTT. Its protein product is CASSLAQGLNTEAFF.

The CDR3 DNA reads as TGTGCCTGGAGGGGGAGGGATGTTTCGGCCCTCCACTTT. This translates into CAWRGRDVSALHF. The chain employs TRBV30 and TRBJ1-6; no clear D gene. The CDR3 spans 13 residues. Per the germline V gene, CDR1 is GTSNPN and CDR2 is SVGIG (reference sequence). Trimming stripped 3 bases from V and 14 bases from J, with 17 bases between.

This chain links TRBV2 with TRBJ2-2; 13 bases align to TRBD2. V shed 9 bases and J 6 bases; nucleotides not matched to a gene: 1. Germline CDR1 and CDR2: SNHLY and FYNNEI. This CDR3 has 13 amino acids. CDR3 DNA sequence: TGTGCCAGTGGACTAGCGGGGGCCGGGGAGCTGTTTTTT. Translated, it gives CASGLAGAGELFF.

V is TRBV3-1 (or the pseudogene TRBV3-2) and J is TRBJ2-2; 7 bases are a match to TRBD1. Germline CDR1 reads LGHDT; CDR2 reads YNNKEL (reference sequence). The junction had 10 bases not matched to a gene; V was cut back by 1 base and J by 5 bases. The CDR3 sequence is 17 residues long. The CDR3 bases are TGTGCCAGCAGCCAAGGGACCCCCGGGACAGCTACCGGGGAGCTGTTTTTT. Translating it yields CASSQGTPGTATGELFF.

The chain links TRBV10-1 to TRBJ2-5; 10 bases fit TRBD2. Per the germline V gene, CDR1 is WNHNN and CDR2 is SYGVQD (reference sequence). The CDR3 length is 18 residues. V was clipped by 6 bases and J by 4 bases; unmatched bases: 17. CDR3: CASSEMMLAGDLIETQYF. The CDR3 nucleotides are TGCGCCAGCAGCGAGATGATGCTAGCGGGGGATTTAATAGAGACCCAGTACTTC.

J is TRBJ1-6 and V is TRBV6-1; a weak D match, TRBD1 (5 bases). CDR3 length equals 17 residues. V lost 3 bases, J lost 5 bases, and 17 bases lay in between. Germline V gene data show CDR1 as MNHNS and CDR2 as SASEGT. In DNA form, the CDR3 reads TGTGCCAGCAGTGAGGAAATGGGACTCCTGAATAATTCACCCCTCCACTTT. Amino acid sequence: CASSEEMGLLNNSPLHF.

The chain links TRBV6-5 to TRBJ2-6; possibly TRBD2 for D (6 bases). The CDR3 contains 15 residues. CDR1 MNHEY and CDR2 SVGAGI come from the germline V gene. Trimming cost V 11 bases and J 0 bases, with 14 bases left between them. The CDR3 DNA reads TGTGCCTGTCGGGGGATCCACTCTGGGGCCAACGTCCTGACTTTC. Encoded protein: CACRGIHSGANVLTF.

The chain combines TRBV7-3 with TRBJ2-7; D is undetermined. V lost 1 base and J lost 7, with 8 bases in between. There are 12 residues in the CDR3. From germline, CDR1 is SGHTA and CDR2 FQGTGA. The CDR3 here is CASSLIPGEQYF. CDR3 in DNA: TGTGCCAGCAGCTTAATTCCCGGGGAGCAGTACTTC.

The chain has TRBV7-2 and TRBJ1-1; TRBD1 is a possible D gene (6 bases). This CDR3 has 13 amino acids. CDR1 is SGHTA, CDR2 FQGNSA, per germline. With 4 bases removed from V and 4 bases from J, the gap between germline ends came to 10 bases. The CDR3 DNA reads TGTGCCAGCAGCTCTACAGGGTTCACTGAAGCTTTCTTT. Encoded protein: CASSSTGFTEAFF.

The chain has TRBV11-2 and TRBJ2-3, with 9 bases fitting TRBD1. V shed 5 bases and J 1 base; nucleotides not matched to a gene: 10. CDR1 and CDR2 (germline): SGHAT, FQNNGV. The CDR3 loop spans 17 amino acids. The CDR3 is CASSLPTGGRGTDTQYF. As DNA, the CDR3 is TGTGCCAGCAGCCTTCCCACAGGGGGCAGGGGCACAGATACGCAGTATTTT.

The chain carries TRBV6-2 or TRBV6-3 and TRBJ2-1, with TRBD2 matching 8 bases. The ends lost 8 bases at V and 4 bases at J; junction bases unmatched: 10. The germline V gene encodes CDR1 MNHEY and CDR2 SVGEGT. The CDR3 covers 15 residues. The CDR3 spells CASGPGGYRYNEQFF. CDR3 coding DNA: TGTGCCAGCGGCCCGGGGGGGTACCGATACAATGAGCAGTTCTTC.

This clone was recorded only once. V and J are TRBV9 and TRBJ2-4, with a tentative D call TRBD2 (7 bases). This CDR3 region has 18 residues. Trimming took 1 base from V and 5 from J, leaving 22 bases between them. Germline V CDR1 and CDR2: SGDLS, YYNGEE. The CDR3 DNA sequence: TGTGCCAGCAGCGTAAGGGGGTTTGCGGGGGACACCCAAAACATTCAGTACTTC. This codes for CASSVRGFAGDTQNIQYF. Based on the CDR3 plus reference TRBV9 and TRBJ2-4, the full variable domain is DSGVTQTPKHLITATGQRVTLRCSPRSGDLSVYWYQQSLDQGLQFLIQYYNGEERAKGNILERFSAQQFPDLHSELNLSSLELGDSALYFCASSVRGFAGDTQNIQYFGAGTRLSVL.

In nucleotides, the CDR3 is TGTGCCAGCAGCTCCCAGACTAATGAAAAACTGTTTTTT. Amino acids: CASSSQTNEKLFF. The chain has TRBV11-1 and TRBJ1-4; D is ambiguous. Deletions cut 4 bases from V and 2 bases from J, with 5 bases between. Germline CDR1 SGHAT, CDR2 FQDESV (reference sequence). This CDR3 is built from 13 residues.

In DNA, the CDR3 is TGTGCCAGCAGTTCCGACAGGGGGCGCCTGGAAAAACTGTTTTTT. This encodes CASSSDRGRLEKLFF. V is TRBV27 and J is TRBJ1-4; TRBD1 aligns across 10 bases. The CDR3 consists of 15 residues. Germline V gene lookup returns CDR1 MNHEY and CDR2 SMNVEV (reference sequence). Germline trimming cut 4 bases from V and 8 bases from J; bases unmatched to any gene: 7. Full variable domain (missing parts from reference TRBV27 and TRBJ1-4): EAQVTQNPRYLITVTGKKLTVTCSQNMNHEYMSWYRQDPGLGLRQIYYSMNVEVTDKGDVPEGYKVSRKEKRNFPLILESPSPNQTSLYFCASSSDRGRLEKLFFGSGTQLSVL.

The chain has TRBV30 and TRBJ2-1; no clear D gene. V was clipped by 3 bases and J by 7 bases, with 4 bases between them. In germline, CDR1 is GTSNPN, CDR2 SVGIG (reference sequence). CDR3 length: 10 residues. The CDR3 bases are TGTGCCTGGAGGAGGAATGAGCAGTTCTTC. This translates into CAWRRNEQFF.

This clone was seen only once. The chain is built from TRBV29-1 and TRBJ1-2; TRBD1 matches at 8 bases. CDR1 SQVTM and CDR2 ANQGSEA come from the germline V gene. This CDR3 region has 14 residues. Trimming cost V 0 bases and J 4 bases; bases outside gene matches: 4. Here the CDR3 DNA reads TGCAGCGTTGAAGATCAGGGGACAGGCTATGGCTACACCTTC. Encoded protein: CSVEDQGTGYGYTF.

The chain carries TRBV6-2 or TRBV6-3 and TRBJ2-5; 10 bases fit TRBD2. Trimming at V came to 5 bases and at J to 7 bases, leaving 13 bases not matched to a gene. The CDR3 has 16 residues. CDR1 is MNHEY, CDR2 SVGEGT, per germline. The CDR3 coding sequence is TGTGCCAGCAGTCCACTCGGGACTAGCGACAGTGTGACCCAGTACTTC. Translated, it gives CASSPLGTSDSVTQYF.

The V gene is TRBV7-8, the J gene TRBJ2-3, with TRBD2 identical over 8 bases. Unmatched junction bases numbered 3, after V lost 1 base and J lost 3 bases. The germline CDR1 and CDR2 sequences are SGHVS and FQNEAQ. CDR3 length equals 15 residues. DNA for the CDR3: TGTGCCAGCAGCTTAGTCGGCGGGGGGACAGATACGCAGTATTTT. Protein sequence: CASSLVGGGTDTQYF.

V is TRBV18 and J is TRBJ1-2; D is ambiguous. CDR1 and CDR2 from the germline V gene are KGHSH and LQKENI. V was trimmed by 5 bases and J by 4 bases, leaving 17 bases between them. The CDR3 is 15 amino acids. CDR3 nucleotide sequence: TGTGCCAGCTCATCGGAGGACTGGGCGGGCTATGGCTACACCTTC. This translates into CASSSEDWAGYGYTF.

The chain uses TRBV4-2 and TRBJ1-1; D call uncertain. V was trimmed by 0 bases and J by 3 bases, leaving 8 bases between them. Germline V lookup: CDR1 LGHNA, CDR2 YNFKEQ. The CDR3 has 14 amino acids. This chain's CDR3 is CASSQDGGDTEAFF. CDR3 bases: TGTGCCAGCAGCCAAGATGGAGGAGACACTGAAGCTTTCTTT.

The V gene is TRBV4-1, the J gene TRBJ1-5, with TRBD1 matching 8 bases. The CDR3 covers 16 residues. V gave up 7 bases and J gave up 5 bases; unmatched junction bases: 13. Germline CDR1 and CDR2: MGHRA and YSYEKL. The DNA for the CDR3 is TGCGCCAGCACCCCGCTCCCCGGACAGGGAGATCAGCCCCAGCATTTT. Residues: CASTPLPGQGDQPQHF.

This chain joins TRBV3-1 (or the pseudogene TRBV3-2) and TRBJ2-7, with D possibly matching TRBD2 (5 bases). Germline CDR1 LGHDT, CDR2 YNNKEL (reference sequence). V lost 10 bases to trimming and J lost 0 bases, with 10 bases between them. The CDR3 sequence is 12 residues long. CDR3 residues: CATEDFSYEQYF. CDR3 nucleotides: TGTGCCACCGAGGACTTCTCCTACGAGCAGTACTTC.

The chain has TRBV15 and TRBJ2-4; 12 bases agree with TRBD1. This CDR3 is 16 amino acids long. The V gene end was trimmed by 0 bases and the J gene end by 9 bases; junction bases not matched to a gene: 6. Germline CDR1 reads LNHNV; CDR2 reads YYDKDF (reference sequence). The CDR3 loop is CATSRDSGTGGLIQYF. The CDR3 DNA sequence: TGTGCCACCAGCAGAGATTCGGGGACAGGGGGCCTCATTCAGTACTTC.

The chain employs TRBV5-5 and TRBJ1-3; D gene uncertain. The CDR3 contains 15 residues. In germline, CDR1 is SGHKS, CDR2 YYEKEE (reference sequence). V lost 3 bases to trimming and J lost 0 bases, with 10 bases between them. The CDR3 DNA sequence: TGTGCCAGCAGCTCAGCGGGGATCTCTGGAAACACCATATATTTT. It specifies CASSSAGISGNTIYF. The full variable domain, its missing parts supplied by reference TRBV5-5 and TRBJ1-3, is DAGVTQSPTHLIKTRGQQVTLRCSPISGHKSVSWYQQVLGQGPQFIFQYYEKEERGRGNFPDRFSARQFPNYSSELNVNALLLGDSALYLCASSSAGISGNTIYFGEGSWLTVV.

V gene TRBV5-6 combines with J gene TRBJ1-1, with 7 bases lining up with TRBD1. Germline V gives CDR1 SGHDT, CDR2 YYEEEE. The V and J ends lost 2 bases and 5 bases, in that order; junction bases with no gene match: 6. The CDR3 extends over 14 amino acids. This CDR3 is CASSFGTAETEAFF. The CDR3, as DNA: TGTGCCAGCAGCTTCGGGACAGCAGAGACTGAAGCTTTCTTT. Using reference TRBV5-6 and TRBJ1-1 for the parts outside the CDR3, the full variable domain is DAGVTQSPTHLIKTRGQQVTLRCSPKSGHDTVSWYQQALGQGPQFIFQYYEEEERQRGNFPDRFSGHQFPNYSSELNVNALLLGDSALYLCASSFGTAETEAFFGQGTRLTVV.

The chain combines TRBV10-3 with TRBJ2-7; weak D call: TRBD1 (6 bases). Germline CDR1 is ENHRY and CDR2 is SYGVKD. Trimming removed 6 bases from V and 0 bases from J, with 9 bases in between. The CDR3 contains 13 residues. The DNA for the CDR3 is TGTGCCATCAGGTTGGACAGCTCCTACGAGCAGTACTTC. Protein: CAIRLDSSYEQYF.

V is TRBV6-5 and J is TRBJ2-7, with D possibly being TRBD2 (6 bases). V was shortened by 6 bases and J by 2 bases, with 17 bases between the two germline ends. Per germline, CDR1 MNHEY and CDR2 SVGAGI. The CDR3 is 15 residues long. CDR3 sequence reads: CASRSWGESTYEQYF. Here the CDR3 DNA reads TGTGCCAGCAGGTCGTGGGGGGAGTCGACCTACGAGCAGTACTTC.

The J gene is TRBJ2-7, the V gene TRBV7-2, with 9 bases that match TRBD1. V was clipped by 5 bases and J by 4 bases; unmatched bases: 12. This CDR3 region has 16 residues. CDR1 SGHTA and CDR2 FQGNSA come from the germline V gene. CDR3 sequence (DNA): TGTGCCAGCAGCGGGACAGGGTTTTCGTCATTATACGAGCAGTACTTC. Protein product: CASSGTGFSSLYEQYF.